This record covers a single TCR beta chain. What it binds is not known. Additional DNA sequences in this sample encode the identical CDR3. Treatment reported: oral pan-JAK inhibitor, 5-10 mg twice daily. The sorting of PBMCs gave CD4+ and CD8+ T cells. The data stem from a study of CD8+ T cells in alopecia areata. Study-level points and caveats: Higher clonality was seen in lesional scalp than in normal scalp, especially in alopecia totalis/universalis. Because one nonresponder was included, the link of baseline CD8+ expansion to response is considered uncertain.

The CDR3 totals 14 residues. The V and J ends lost 4 bases and 5 bases, in that order; junction bases with no gene match: 6. Germline V gene data show CDR1 as SGHRS and CDR2 as YFSETQ. As the sequencing template, cDNA was produced by extracting RNA and reverse transcribing it. TCRdb keeps only in-frame clones here, not all; method: immunoSEQ multiplex PCR. The sample gives under 200,000 clones, approximately 57% of which show up once; 12% to 15% is in the top ten. Sequenced here: CD4+ T cells sorted from blood, sampled at week 24, from a patient treated with tofacitinib. The sequence derives from a human donor with alopecia areata. The chain couples TRBV5-1 to TRBJ1-2; 9 positions match TRBD1. The CDR3 DNA sequence: TGCGCCAGCAGCCCCGGACAGGGGTGGTATGGCTACACCTTC. Translated, it gives CASSPGQGWYGYTF.